The 11 T cell receptor beta chains below all came from one sample that was sequenced in a study of tumor and adjacent non-tumor tissue in lung cancer. This sample's RNA came from whole unsorted tissue. This non-tumor lung sample came from over 3 cm beyond the tumor edge. TCRbeta libraries were built with three rounds of nested PCR, modified from ARM-PCR. TCRdb re-called the multiplex PCR reads through MiXCR, storing one row per CDR3 protein. The sample lists more than 35,000 distinct CDR3 sequences, 60% to 70% occurring once. Sequenced: distant non-tumor lung tissue. The receptor source for this set is a woman between 40 and 55 years old with non-small cell lung cancer.

This clonotype was picked up many times. The chain has TRBV5-6 and TRBJ1-6; 7 positions match TRBD1. The junction had 13 bases not matched to a gene; V was cut back by 5 bases and J by 14 bases. Per germline, CDR1 SGHDT and CDR2 YYEEEE. The length of the CDR3 is 14 residues. CDR3 in amino acids: CASSGDSTGVALHF. The DNA of the CDR3 is TGTGCCAGCAGTGGGGACAGCACCGGTGTAGCCCTCCACTTT.

The V gene is TRBV7-9, the J gene TRBJ2-7, with D possibly TRBD2 on 6 matching bases. V dropped 4 bases and J dropped 4 bases, with 11 bases sitting between them. CDR3 length: 13 residues. Germline CDR1 and CDR2: SEHNR and FQNEAQ (reference sequence). The CDR3 bases are TGTGCCAGCAGCTCTGCAGGACTATACGAGCAGTACTTC. Its protein is CASSSAGLYEQYF. The full variable domain, in which reference TRBV7-9 and TRBJ2-7 provide the parts outside the CDR3, is DTGVSQNPRHKITKRGQNVTFRCDPISEHNRLYWYRQTLGQGPEFLTYFQNEAQLEKSRLLSDRFSAERPKGSFSTLEIQRTEQGDSAMYLCASSSAGLYEQYFGPGTRLTVT.

With regard to this clonotype: The germline gene is not matched at one end of the junction; a read error may be the cause. This chain uses TRBV12-3 or TRBV12-4 with TRBJ2-3, with TRBD1 matching over 9 bases. CDR3 size: 14 residues. The CDR3 DNA reads as TGTACCAGCAGGTGGGACAGGGATGGAGATACGCAGTATTTT. Its protein product is CTSRWDRDGDTQYF.

About this clonotype: Mismatch with germline at one junction end may stem from a read error. The gene calls are TRBV29-1 and TRBJ2-7; perhaps TRBD2 as D (7 bases). From germline, CDR1 is SQVTM and CDR2 ANQGSEA. The CDR3 has 16 amino acids. Here the CDR3 DNA reads TGCAGCGTTGGGGGTTTAGGGGGGGTTTCTTCGCACGAGCAGTGCTTC. Encoded protein: CSVGGLGGVSSHEQCF.

The J gene is TRBJ2-6, the V gene TRBV20-1, with 7 bases aligning to TRBD2. Germline CDR1 is DFQATT and CDR2 is SNEGSKA (reference sequence). The CDR3 runs to 16 residues. Trimming took 3 bases from V and 9 from J; bases not matched to a gene: 14. The CDR3 DNA follows: TGCAGTGCTAGGGCTAGCGGACGCTCTTGGGGCAACGTCCTGACTTTC. Its protein product is CSARASGRSWGNVLTF.

In the case of this clonotype: Just one base apart from a much larger clone, this may be a read error. The rearrangement uses TRBV20-1 and TRBJ2-2, with TRBD2 identical over 7 bases. Germline CDR1 is DFQATT and CDR2 is SNEGSKA (reference sequence). The CDR3 is made up of 14 amino acids. The CDR3 bases are TGCAATGCTTTCCTTAGCGGGTCTACCGGGGAGCTGTTTTTT. The encoded protein is CNAFLSGSTGELFF.

This clonotype showed up many times. This chain links TRBV5-6 with TRBJ1-4; D is uncertain. The V end was cut by 2 bases, the J end by 6 bases, with 5 bases between. Germline V gene lookup returns CDR1 SGHDT and CDR2 YYEEEE. This CDR3 contains 12 residues. The CDR3 is CASSFGDEKLFF. Here the CDR3 DNA reads TGTGCCAGCAGCTTTGGAGATGAAAAACTGTTTTTT. Full variable domain (outside the CDR3, taken from reference TRBV5-6 and TRBJ1-4): DAGVTQSPTHLIKTRGQQVTLRCSPKSGHDTVSWYQQALGQGPQFIFQYYEEEERQRGNFPDRFSGHQFPNYSSELNVNALLLGDSALYLCASSFGDEKLFFGSGTQLSVL.

Remarks on this clonotype: A much larger clone differs by one base, so this may be a read error. The V call is TRBV7-8, the J call TRBJ2-7; weak D call: TRBD2 (5 bases). V shed 2 bases and J shed 3 bases, with 11 bases lying between them. CDR1 is SGHVS, CDR2 FQNEAQ, per germline. This CDR3 region has 14 residues. The CDR3 protein is CASSLREPGYEQYF. The CDR3 region has the DNA TGTGCCAGCAGCTTAAGGGAGCCGGGCTACGAGCAGTACTTC.

Comment on this clonotype: A much bigger clone sits one base away, suggesting this may be a read error. The chain links TRBV15 to TRBJ1-4; 7 bases agree with TRBD1. This CDR3 is 16 amino acids long. Germline loops: CDR1 LNHNV, CDR2 YYDKDF (reference sequence). Trimming took 3 bases from V and 4 from J; bases not matched to a gene: 8. Here the CDR3 DNA reads TGTGCCACCAGCAGGAATACAGGGGTCCTTAATGAAAAACTGTTTTTT. This gives the protein CATSRNTGVLNEKLFF.

As concerns this clonotype: A read error may produce the germline difference seen at one junction end. This chain joins TRBV24-1 and TRBJ1-5, with D possibly matching TRBD1 (6 bases). Germline CDR1 reads KGHDR; CDR2 reads SFDVKD. The CDR3 extends over 16 amino acids. CDR3 sequence: CATSASPGAGDQAQHF. The CDR3 nucleotides are TGTGCCACCAGTGCTTCCCCGGGGGCAGGGGATCAGGCCCAGCATTTT.

In this sample, this clonotype turned up once. Because it lacks the conserved phenylalanine or tryptophan at the end, this CDR3 is likely a read error. The rearrangement links TRBV28 to TRBJ2-5, with 10 bases aligning to TRBD1. J lost 4 bases, V lost 5 bases, and 7 bases had no gene match. Germline V gene lookup returns CDR1 MDHEN and CDR2 SYDVKM. The CDR3 consists of 15 residues. CDR3 region: CASSPGTGEVETQYI. The CDR3 DNA reads TGTGCCAGCAGTCCCGGGACAGGGGAGGTAGAGACCCAGTACATC.